This T cell receptor (beta chain) was documented in a study of neurological immune-mediated disorders. Findings of the study overall: Sharing of CDR3 amino acid sequences among expanded clones across subjects was absent, suggesting private repertoires in all groups. HTLV-1-associated myelopathy had the most TCR clonal expansion, and multiple sclerosis had the least, less than healthy controls.

TCRdb independently ran MiXCR on the 5' RACE reads; one entry per CDR3 protein. Of tens of thousands of distinct CDR3 sequences listed, approximately 10% are singletons. This clonotype was seen ten or more times. Its antigen is still unknown. Sequenced material: PBMCs. This sequence was found in a man in his fifties or sixties in good health.

The CDR3 here is CASSWGRGETQYF. CDR3 sequence (DNA): TGTGCCAGCAGCTGGGGACGAGGGGAGACCCAGTACTTC. The chain combines TRBV27 with TRBJ2-5; D assignment may be TRBD1 or TRBD2 (5 bases each). The germline V gene has CDR1 MNHEY and CDR2 SMNVEV (reference sequence). The ends were cut back, 6 bases at V and 5 bases at J, with 13 bases in the middle. CDR3 length: 13 residues.